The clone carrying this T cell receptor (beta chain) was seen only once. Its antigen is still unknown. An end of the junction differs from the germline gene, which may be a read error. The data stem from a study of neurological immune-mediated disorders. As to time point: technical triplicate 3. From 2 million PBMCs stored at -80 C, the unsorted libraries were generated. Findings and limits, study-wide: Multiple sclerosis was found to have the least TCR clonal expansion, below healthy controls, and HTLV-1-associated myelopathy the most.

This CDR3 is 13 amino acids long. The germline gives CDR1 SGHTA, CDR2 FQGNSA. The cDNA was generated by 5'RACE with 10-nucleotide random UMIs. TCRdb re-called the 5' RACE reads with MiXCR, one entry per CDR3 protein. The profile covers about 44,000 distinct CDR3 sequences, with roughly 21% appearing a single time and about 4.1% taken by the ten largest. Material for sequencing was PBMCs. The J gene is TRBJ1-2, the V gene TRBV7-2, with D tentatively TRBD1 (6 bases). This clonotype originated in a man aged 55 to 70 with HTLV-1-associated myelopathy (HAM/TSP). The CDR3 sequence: CASSWGHIYGYSF. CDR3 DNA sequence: TGTGCCAGCAGCTGGGGACATATCTATGGCTACAGCTTC. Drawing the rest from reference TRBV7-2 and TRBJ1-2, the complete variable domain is GAGVSQSPSNKVTEKGKDVELRCDPISGHTALYWYRQSLGQGLEFLIYFQGNSAPDKSGLPSDRFSAERTGGSVSTLTIQRTQQEDSAVYLCASSWGHIYGYSFGSGTRLTVV.